The TCR beta chain under discussion was sequenced for a study of Ad26.COV2.S vaccination and SARS-CoV-2 variants. Across the study: Donor was in the COV1001 Ad26.COV2.S trial arm.

Treatment: over 15 received Ad26.COV2.S at low or high dose, single or two shots; about 5 received placebo; per-sample allocation not given. Collection of the samples took place on day 63 after the first injection of vaccine or placebo. Libraries were prepared by immunoSEQ multiplex PCR; TCRdb keeps only in-frame clonotypes and omits some of them. The sample lists some 640,000 clones; 80% to 90% were seen once. Here the sequenced sample was peripheral blood, taken in a trial of Ad26.COV2.S vaccine versus placebo. The receptor was isolated from a person aged 18-65 years who received the Ad26.COV2.S COVID-19 vaccine or a placebo.

Here the CDR3 reads CASSIEGRTAEQYF. The CDR3 coding sequence is TGTGCCAGTAGTATAGAAGGGCGGACAGCCGAGCAGTACTTC. The V call is TRBV19, the J call TRBJ2-7; the D gene is possibly TRBD1 (6 bases). Germline values: CDR1 LNHDA, CDR2 SQIVND (reference sequence). Trimming stripped 0 bases from V and 6 bases from J, with 12 bases between. The CDR3 has 14 residues. Supplemented by reference TRBV19 and TRBJ2-7, the full variable domain reads DGGITQSPKYLFRKEGQNVTLSCEQNLNHDAMYWYRQDPGQGLRLIYYSQIVNDFQKGDIAEGYSVSREKKESFPLTVTSAQKNPTAFYLCASSIEGRTAEQYFGPGTRLTVT.